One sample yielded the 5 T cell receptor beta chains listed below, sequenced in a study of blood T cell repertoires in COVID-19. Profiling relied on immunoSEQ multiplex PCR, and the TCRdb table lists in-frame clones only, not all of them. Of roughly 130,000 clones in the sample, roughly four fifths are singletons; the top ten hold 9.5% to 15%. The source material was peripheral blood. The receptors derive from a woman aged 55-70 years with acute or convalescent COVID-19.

The CDR3 bases are TGTGCCAGCAGCTCCAGGGGGACAGGGGGTGGTGGCTACACCTTC. It is translated as CASSSRGTGGGGYTF. The chain uses TRBV9 and TRBJ1-2; 11 positions match TRBD1. CDR3 length: 15 amino acids. Germline V lookup: CDR1 SGDLS, CDR2 YYNGEE. V gave up 4 bases and J gave up 7 bases; unmatched junction bases: 9. Together with reference TRBV9 and TRBJ1-2, the CDR3 gives the full variable domain: DSGVTQTPKHLITATGQRVTLRCSPRSGDLSVYWYQQSLDQGLQFLIQYYNGEERAKGNILERFSAQQFPDLHSELNLSSLELGDSALYFCASSSRGTGGGGYTFGSGTRLTVV.

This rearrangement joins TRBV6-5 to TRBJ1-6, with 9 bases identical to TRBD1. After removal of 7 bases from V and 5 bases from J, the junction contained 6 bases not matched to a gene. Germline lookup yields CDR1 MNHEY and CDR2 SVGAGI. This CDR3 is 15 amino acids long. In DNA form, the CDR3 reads TGTGCCAGCAAATTAGGGACAGGGAATAATTCACCCCTCCACTTT. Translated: CASKLGTGNNSPLHF.

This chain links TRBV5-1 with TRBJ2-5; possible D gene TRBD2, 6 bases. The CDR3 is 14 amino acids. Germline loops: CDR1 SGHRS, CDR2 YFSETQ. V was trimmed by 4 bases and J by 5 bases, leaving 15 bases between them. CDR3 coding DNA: TGCGCCAGCAGCCCGGGACTCTCCAGGGAGACCCAGTACTTC. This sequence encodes CASSPGLSRETQYF.

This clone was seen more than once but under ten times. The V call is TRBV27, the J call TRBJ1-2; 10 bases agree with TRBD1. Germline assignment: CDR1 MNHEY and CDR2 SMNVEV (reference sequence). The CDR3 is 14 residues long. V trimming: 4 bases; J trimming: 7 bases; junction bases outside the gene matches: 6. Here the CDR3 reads CASSWGQGLAGYTF. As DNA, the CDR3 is TGTGCCAGCAGTTGGGGACAGGGGTTAGCTGGCTACACCTTC.

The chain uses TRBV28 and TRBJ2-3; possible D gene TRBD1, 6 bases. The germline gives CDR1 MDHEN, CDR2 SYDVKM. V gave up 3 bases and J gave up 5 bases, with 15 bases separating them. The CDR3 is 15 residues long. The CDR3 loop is CASSLVGRGGDTQYF. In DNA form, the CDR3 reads TGTGCCAGCAGTTTGGTCGGAAGAGGGGGAGATACGCAGTATTTT. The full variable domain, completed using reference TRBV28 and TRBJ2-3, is DVKVTQSSRYLVKRTGEKVFLECVQDMDHENMFWYRQDPGLGLRLIYFSYDVKMKEKGDIPEGYSVSREKKERFSLILESASTNQTSMYLCASSLVGRGGDTQYFGPGTRLTVL.